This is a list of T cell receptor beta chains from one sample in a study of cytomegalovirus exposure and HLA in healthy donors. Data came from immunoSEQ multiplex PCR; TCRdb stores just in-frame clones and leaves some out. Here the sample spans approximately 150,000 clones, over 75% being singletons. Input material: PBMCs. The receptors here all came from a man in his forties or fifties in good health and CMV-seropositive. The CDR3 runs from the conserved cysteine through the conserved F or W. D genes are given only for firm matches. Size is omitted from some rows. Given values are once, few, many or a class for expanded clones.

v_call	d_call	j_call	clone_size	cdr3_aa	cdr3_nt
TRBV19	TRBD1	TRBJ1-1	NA	CASRTGTGLTEAFF	TGTGCCAGTAGAACCGGGACAGGACTCACTGAAGCTTTCTTT
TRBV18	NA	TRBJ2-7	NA	CASSREMSYEQYF	TGTGCCAGCTCACGGGAGATGAGCTACGAGCAGTACTTC
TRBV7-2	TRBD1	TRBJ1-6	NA	CASSPGGDRLPNSPLHF	TGTGCCAGCAGCCCTGGTGGGGACAGGCTGCCTAATTCACCCCTCCACTTT
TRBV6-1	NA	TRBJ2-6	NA	CASSEFAASGANVLTF	TGTGCCAGCAGTGAATTCGCGGCCTCTGGGGCCAACGTCCTGACTTTC
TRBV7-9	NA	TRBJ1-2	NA	CASSPESNYGYTF	TGCGCCAGCAGCCCGGAGAGTAACTATGGCTACACCTTC
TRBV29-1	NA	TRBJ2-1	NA	CSVPNWLTVPGREQFF	TGCAGCGTACCAAACTGGTTAACGGTCCCGGGTAGGGAGCAGTTCTTC
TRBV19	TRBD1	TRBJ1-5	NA	CASRGQMYSNQPQHF	TGTGCCAGTAGGGGACAGATGTATAGCAATCAGCCCCAGCATTTT
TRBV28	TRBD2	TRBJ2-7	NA	CASSLAVSEQYF	TGTGCCAGCAGTCTAGCGGTGAGCGAGCAGTACTTC
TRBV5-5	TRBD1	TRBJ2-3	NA	CASRAGTGLADTQYF	TGTGCCAGCAGAGCCGGGACAGGGCTGGCAGATACGCAGTATTTT
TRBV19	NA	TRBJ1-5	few	CASSGLDANGQPQHF	TGTGCCAGTAGTGGCTTGGATGCTAACGGGCAGCCCCAGCATTTT
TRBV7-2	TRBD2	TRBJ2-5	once	CASSLARGSGREETQYF	TGTGCCAGCAGCTTAGCGAGAGGAAGCGGGAGGGAAGAGACCCAGTACTTC
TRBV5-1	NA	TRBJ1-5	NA	CASSPLVKGGVGNQPQHF	TGCGCCAGCAGCCCCCTCGTCAAGGGCGGGGTTGGCAATCAGCCCCAGCATTTT
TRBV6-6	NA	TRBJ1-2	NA	CASSYGGARDYGYTF	TGTGCCAGCAGTTACGGGGGGGCGCGGGACTATGGCTACACCTTC
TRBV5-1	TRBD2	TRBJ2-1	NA	CASSQTGLGYNEQFF	TGCGCCAGCAGCCAAACGGGACTAGGGTACAATGAGCAGTTCTTC
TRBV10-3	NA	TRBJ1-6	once	CAISEQDNLNSPLHF	TGTGCCATCAGTGAGCAGGACAATTTGAATTCACCCCTCCACTTT
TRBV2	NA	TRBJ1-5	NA	CASSDLLPLERSNQPQHF	TGTGCCAGCAGTGATCTTCTTCCCCTGGAGCGTAGCAATCAGCCCCAGCATTTT
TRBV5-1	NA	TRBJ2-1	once	CASSTGLLNEQFF	TGCGCCAGCAGCACGGGACTCCTCAATGAGCAGTTCTTC
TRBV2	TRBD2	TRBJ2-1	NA	CASSVAGGDFDEQFF	TGTGCCAGCAGTGTAGCGGGAGGGGATTTTGATGAGCAGTTCTTC
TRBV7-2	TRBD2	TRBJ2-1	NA	CASSFRPSGSSYNEQFF	TGTGCCAGCAGCTTCCGACCCAGCGGGAGCTCCTACAATGAGCAGTTCTTC
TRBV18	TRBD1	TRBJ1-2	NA	CASSPTFRGRNYGYTF	TGTGCCAGCTCACCTACGTTCAGGGGGAGAAACTATGGCTACACCTTC
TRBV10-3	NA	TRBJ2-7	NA	CAISGQSTYEQYF	TGTGCCATCAGCGGACAGAGTACCTACGAGCAGTACTTC
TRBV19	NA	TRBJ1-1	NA	CASSMASQRGTEAFF	TGTGCCAGTAGTATGGCTTCGCAGAGAGGCACTGAAGCTTTCTTT
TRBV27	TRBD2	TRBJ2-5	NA	CASSPWGGETQYF	TGTGCCAGCAGTCCCTGGGGGGGGGAGACCCAGTACTTC
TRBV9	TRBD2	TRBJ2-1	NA	CASSASGTSGIYNEQFF	TGTGCCAGCAGCGCCTCAGGGACTAGCGGGATTTACAATGAGCAGTTCTTC
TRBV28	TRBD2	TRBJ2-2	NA	CASSPTSGSTGELFF	TGTGCCAGCAGTCCGACTAGCGGTAGCACCGGGGAGCTGTTTTTT
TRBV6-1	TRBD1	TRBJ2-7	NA	CASSFRDRGYEQYF	TGTGCCAGCAGTTTCCGGGACAGGGGCTACGAGCAGTACTTC
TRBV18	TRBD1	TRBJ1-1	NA	CASSPTGVVKAEAFF	TGTGCCAGCTCACCAACAGGGGTAGTTAAGGCTGAAGCTTTCTTT
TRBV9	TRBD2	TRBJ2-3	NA	CASSVTGLAGLDTQYF	TGTGCCAGCAGCGTCACAGGACTAGCGGGATTGGATACGCAGTATTTT
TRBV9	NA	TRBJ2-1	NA	CASSVGGGYNEQFF	TGTGCCAGCAGCGTAGGTGGGGGGTACAATGAGCAGTTCTTC
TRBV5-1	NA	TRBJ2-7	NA	CASSFSEGAYEQYF	TGCGCCAGCAGCTTTTCGGAGGGGGCTTACGAGCAGTACTTC
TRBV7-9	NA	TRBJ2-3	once	CASSLWTTGRTDTQYF	TGTGCCAGCAGCTTATGGACAACAGGGAGAACAGATACGCAGTATTTT
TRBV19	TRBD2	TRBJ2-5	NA	CASSLAGGLETQYF	TGTGCCAGTAGTCTAGCGGGAGGCCTGGAGACCCAGTACTTC
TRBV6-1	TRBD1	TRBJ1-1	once	CASSWTGTEAFF	TGTGCCAGCAGTTGGACAGGCACTGAAGCTTTCTTT
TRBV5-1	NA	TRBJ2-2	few	CASSLEGTGELFF	TGCGCCAGCAGCTTGGAGGGGACCGGGGAGCTGTTTTTT
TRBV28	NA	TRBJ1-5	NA	CASSLARPGQPQHF	TGTGCCAGCAGTTTGGCCCGGCCGGGACAGCCCCAGCATTTT
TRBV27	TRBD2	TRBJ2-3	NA	CASSFYSASGSTDTQYF	TGTGCCAGCAGTTTTTACTCGGCTAGCGGAAGCACAGATACGCAGTATTTT
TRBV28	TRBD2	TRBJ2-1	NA	CASSSLGGAGRYNEQFF	TGTGCCAGCAGCTCTCTTGGGGGAGCGGGACGCTACAATGAGCAGTTCTTC